These 15 T cell receptor beta chains originate from one sample sequenced in a study of regulatory T cells in long-lasting Graves disease. Time point of the sample: newly diagnosed GD, antithyroid drugs for less than 3 months. RNA from PBMCs was the source of the TCR library. Construction of the TCR beta libraries employed iRepertoire HTBI primers in conjunction with Arm-PCR of CDR3 regions. TCRdb itself ran the multiplex PCR reads through MiXCR, one entry per CDR3 protein. The table shows 530,000 or so distinct CDR3 sequences, with approximately 15% occurring only once. The sample also formed part of further work on T cells in Graves' hyperthyroidism and ophthalmopathy.

The sample in question was peripheral blood mononuclear cells (PBMCs), obtained at new diagnosis, from a patient treated with antithyroid drugs. Receptor source: a man aged 30 to 39 with Graves disease.

In this sample, this clonotype turned up a few times. The gene calls are TRBV15 and TRBJ1-4; D is perhaps TRBD1 (5 bases). Germline CDR1 LNHNV, CDR2 YYDKDF (reference sequence). The V gene lost 2 bases and the J gene lost 13 bases, with 20 bases spanning the gap. The CDR3 totals 15 residues. CDR3 bases: TGTGCCACCAGCAGACCCCGGGACGACAATGATGGACTGTTTTTT. Amino acid sequence: CATSRPRDDNDGLFF.

This clonotype has a count of ten or more. J is TRBJ2-1 and V is TRBV7-2; D uncertain. Germline V CDR1 and CDR2: SGHTA, FQGNSA. V was trimmed by 5 bases and J by 0 bases, leaving 17 bases between them. The CDR3 is made up of 17 amino acids. CDR3 sequence: CASSPASIANSYNEQFF. CDR3 DNA sequence: TGTGCCAGCAGCCCCGCCTCCATAGCCAACTCCTACAATGAGCAGTTCTTC. Full variable domain (missing parts from reference TRBV7-2 and TRBJ2-1): GAGVSQSPSNKVTEKGKDVELRCDPISGHTALYWYRQSLGQGLEFLIYFQGNSAPDKSGLPSDRFSAERTGGSVSTLTIQRTQQEDSAVYLCASSPASIANSYNEQFFGPGTRLTVL.

This clonotype was seen repeatedly, ten times or more. The chain links TRBV20-1 to TRBJ1-1; D not resolved. CDR1 is DFQATT, CDR2 SNEGSKA, per germline (reference sequence). The germline V and J ends were trimmed by 0 bases and 1 base, with 6 bases remaining between them. The CDR3 totals 13 residues. The DNA for the CDR3 is TGCAGTGCTAGAGATCGGGAGAACACTGAAGCTTTCTTT. Its translation: CSARDRENTEAFF.

V is TRBV3-1 and J is TRBJ1-3, with D perhaps TRBD1 (6 bases). The germline V gene has CDR1 LGHDT and CDR2 YNNKEL (reference sequence). The CDR3 has 14 amino acids. Trimming left V 6 bases short and J 6 bases short, with 15 bases between. The CDR3 loop is CASSDSGVINTIYF. Here the CDR3 DNA reads TGTGCCAGCAGTGACTCAGGGGTAATAAACACCATATATTTT.

As regards this clonotype: This may arise from a read error, as a much more abundant clone is one base away. The chain recombines TRBV9 with TRBJ2-3, with TRBD2 matching 9 bases. The CDR3 consists of 14 residues. Germline CDR1 reads SGDLS; CDR2 reads YYNGEE. The CDR3 region has the DNA TGCGCCAGCAGCTTCCCCGGGACTAGCCATACGCAGTATTTT. Translation gives CASSFPGTSHTQYF.

This clonotype was picked up a small number of times. The V gene is TRBV11-2, the J gene TRBJ2-6; TRBD1 might be the D (5 bases). Deletions cut 7 bases from V and 0 bases from J, with 7 bases between. CDR1 and CDR2 (germline): SGHAT, FQNNGV. The CDR3 contains 14 residues. This chain's CDR3 is CASTGNSGANVLTF. In DNA form, the CDR3 reads TGTGCCAGCACAGGGAACTCTGGGGCCAACGTCCTGACTTTC.

This clonotype was detected many times. The gene calls are TRBV6-1 and TRBJ1-2; tentative D call: TRBD1 (6 bases). The CDR3 is 13 residues long. Germline CDR1 is MNHNS and CDR2 is SASEGT. V lost 5 bases to trimming and J lost 5 bases, with 12 bases between them. The CDR3 DNA follows: TGTGCCAGCAGTCGAAACAGGGATTATGGCTACACCTTC. Translated, it gives CASSRNRDYGYTF.

This clonotype was detected ten times or more. This chain uses TRBV20-1 with TRBJ2-7; D gene uncertain. The germline V gene encodes CDR1 DFQATT and CDR2 SNEGSKA (reference sequence). The V end lost 5 bases, the J end lost 1 base, and 6 bases lay between the germline ends. The CDR3 contains 11 residues. The CDR3 DNA follows: TGCAGTGCTCAGACGTCCTACGAGCAGTACTTC. It codes for CSAQTSYEQYF.

The chain is built from TRBV10-3 and TRBJ2-7; D gene unclear. Germline loops: CDR1 ENHRY, CDR2 SYGVKD. Trimming took 10 bases from V and 2 from J, leaving 15 bases between them. The CDR3 spans 13 residues. The CDR3 bases are TGTGCCACGACCCGTCAACAAACCTACGAGCAGTACTTC. Its translation: CATTRQQTYEQYF.

This clonotype was observed many times. The V and J genes are TRBV12-3 or TRBV12-4 and TRBJ2-5, with 7 bases fitting TRBD2. The V and J ends lost 6 bases and 2 bases, in that order; junction bases with no gene match: 18. This CDR3 is built from 18 residues. CDR3 nucleotides: TGTGCCAGCAGAAGCGAGGGTTCGGGGGGTAGAGTTCAAGAGACCCAGTACTTC. As protein: CASRSEGSGGRVQETQYF.

This clonotype was seen a few times. This chain connects TRBV29-1 to TRBJ1-1; D perhaps matches TRBD1 (6 bases). CDR1 is SQVTM, CDR2 ANQGSEA, per germline. The V end was cut by 8 bases, the J end by 6 bases, with 16 bases between. This CDR3 has 12 residues. CDR3: CSIRDGGPEAFF. CDR3 DNA: TGCAGCATCCGAGACGGGGGCCCTGAAGCTTTCTTT. Using reference TRBV29-1 and TRBJ1-1 for the parts outside the CDR3, the full variable domain is SAVISQKPSRDICQRGTSLTIQCQVDSQVTMMFWYRQQPGQSLTLIATANQGSEATYESGFVIDKFPISRPNLTFSTLTVSNMSPEDSSIYLCSIRDGGPEAFFGQGTRLTVV.

About this clonotype itself: A much larger clone sits a single nucleotide away, making a read error possible. V usage is TRBV11-2 and J usage is TRBJ2-7; D not certain. The V end lost 5 bases, the J end lost 7 bases, and 12 bases lay between the germline ends. Germline assignment: CDR1 SGHAT and CDR2 FQNNGV. The CDR3 covers 12 residues. CDR3 coding DNA: TGTGCCAGCAGCCTGACGCAAGATGAGCAGTACTTC. As protein: CASSLTQDEQYF.

J is TRBJ2-4 and V is TRBV5-1; TRBD2 matches 13 bases. CDR3 size: 17 residues. The trim removed 2 bases at V and 0 bases at J, leaving 2 bases unmatched. Germline values: CDR1 SGHRS, CDR2 YFSETQ. In nucleotides, the CDR3 is TGCGCCAGCAGCTTCGGGACTAGCGGGGTAGCCAAAAACATTCAGTACTTC. Its protein is CASSFGTSGVAKNIQYF. The variable domain in full, completed from reference TRBV5-1 and TRBJ2-4, reads KAGVTQTPRYLIKTRGQQVTLSCSPISGHRSVSWYQQTPGQGLQFLFEYFSETQRNKGNFPGRFSGRQFSNSRSEMNVSTLELGDSALYLCASSFGTSGVAKNIQYFGAGTRLSVL.

In nucleotides, the CDR3 is TGTGCCAGCTCTCAAAGGACCGGGGAGCTGTTTTTT. The encoded protein is CASSQRTGELFF. The V call is TRBV18, the J call TRBJ2-2; D is unclear. V lost 6 bases and J lost 5, with 7 bases in between. CDR3 size: 12 residues. The germline V gene has CDR1 KGHSH and CDR2 LQKENI.

Of note for this clonotype: Possible read error: a much larger clone is one base away. This chain uses TRBV5-1 with TRBJ2-1; 7 nucleotides line up with TRBD1. Germline loops: CDR1 SGHRS, CDR2 YFSETQ. The CDR3 extends over 13 amino acids. With V trimmed by 3 bases and J by 7 bases, 4 bases remained unmatched. CDR3 in DNA: TGCGCCAGCAGCTCGGGACAGACGAATGAGCAGTTCTTC. Translation: CASSSGQTNEQFF.